This TCR beta chain was observed in a study of T cells in Graves' hyperthyroidism and ophthalmopathy. Study-level findings and limits: Stable hyperthyroidism was separated from ophthalmopathy by a model based on 13 V-J features. Among thyroid clonotypes expanded above 0.001, most also appeared in blood.

Those with hyperthyroidism were 18 to 65 years old, newly diagnosed, and ill for under 2 months. RNA transcripts yielded amplified TCR beta CDR3 regions. First-round RT-PCR targeting the TCR CDR3 was performed with the HTBI primer set. MiXCR was run by TCRdb on the multiplex PCR reads, yielding one entry per CDR3 protein. The sample lists some 600,000 distinct CDR3 sequences, approximately 14% occurring once. The CDR3 has 15 amino acids. Trimming stripped 3 bases from V and 2 bases from J, with 10 bases between. This clonotype was detected ten times or more. What it binds is unknown. Sequencing input: blood. The J gene is TRBJ2-2, the V gene TRBV12-3 or TRBV12-4, with D unclear. This receptor was obtained from a woman in her twenties or thirties with Graves' hyperthyroidism that later progressed to Graves' ophthalmopathy. The CDR3 DNA follows: TGTGCCAGCAGTTTTACACAACTTAACACCGGGGAGCTGTTTTTT. This sequence encodes CASSFTQLNTGELFF.